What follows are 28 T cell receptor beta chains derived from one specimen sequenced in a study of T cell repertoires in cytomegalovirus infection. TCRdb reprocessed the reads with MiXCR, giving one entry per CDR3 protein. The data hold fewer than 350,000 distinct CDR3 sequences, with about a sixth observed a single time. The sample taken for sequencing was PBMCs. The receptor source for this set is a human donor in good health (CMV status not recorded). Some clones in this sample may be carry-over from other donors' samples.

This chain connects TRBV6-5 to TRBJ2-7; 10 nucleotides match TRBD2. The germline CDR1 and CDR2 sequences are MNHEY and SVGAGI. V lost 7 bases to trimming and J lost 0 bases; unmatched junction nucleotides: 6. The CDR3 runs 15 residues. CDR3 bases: TGTGCCAGCACAAGGACTAGCGGAACCTCCTACGAGCAGTACTTC. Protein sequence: CASTRTSGTSYEQYF.

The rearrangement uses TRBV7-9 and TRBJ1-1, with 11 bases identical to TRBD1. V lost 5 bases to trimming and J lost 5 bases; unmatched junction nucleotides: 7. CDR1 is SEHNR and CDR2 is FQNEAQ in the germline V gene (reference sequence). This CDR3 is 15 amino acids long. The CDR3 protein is CASSLGTGGGTEAFF. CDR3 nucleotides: TGTGCCAGCAGCCTCGGGACAGGGGGAGGAACTGAAGCTTTCTTT.

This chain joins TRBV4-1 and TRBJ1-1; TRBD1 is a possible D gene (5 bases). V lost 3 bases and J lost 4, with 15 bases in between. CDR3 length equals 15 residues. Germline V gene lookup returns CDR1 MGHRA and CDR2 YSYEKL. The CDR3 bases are TGCGCCAGCAGCCACGGCACTGAAAGGGGCACTGAAGCTTTCTTT. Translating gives CASSHGTERGTEAFF.

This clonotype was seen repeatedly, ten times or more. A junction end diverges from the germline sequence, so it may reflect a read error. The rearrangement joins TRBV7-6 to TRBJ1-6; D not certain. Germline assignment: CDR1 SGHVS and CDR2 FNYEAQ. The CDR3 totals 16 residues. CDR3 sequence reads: CASSLASEGVNPPLHF. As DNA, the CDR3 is TGTGCCAGCAGCTTGGCAAGCGAGGGCGTTAATCCACCCCTCCACTTT.

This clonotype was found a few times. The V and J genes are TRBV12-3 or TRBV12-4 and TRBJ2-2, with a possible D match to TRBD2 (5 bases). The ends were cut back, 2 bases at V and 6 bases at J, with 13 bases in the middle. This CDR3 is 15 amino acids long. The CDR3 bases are TGTGCCAGCAGTTTAAGGCCGGGGTTGGCCGGGGAGCTGTTTTTT. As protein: CASSLRPGLAGELFF.

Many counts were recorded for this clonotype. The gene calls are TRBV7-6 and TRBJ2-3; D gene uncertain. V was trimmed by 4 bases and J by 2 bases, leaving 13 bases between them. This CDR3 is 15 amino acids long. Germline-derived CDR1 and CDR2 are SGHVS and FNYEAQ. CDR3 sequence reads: CASSSTPSNTDTQYF. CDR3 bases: TGTGCCAGCAGCTCAACCCCCTCAAACACAGATACGCAGTATTTT. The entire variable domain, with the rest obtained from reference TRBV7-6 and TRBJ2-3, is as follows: GAGVSQSPRYKVTKRGQDVALRCDPISGHVSLYWYRQALGQGPEFLTYFNYEAQQDKSGLPNDRFSAERPEGSISTLTIQRTEQRDSAMYRCASSSTPSNTDTQYFGPGTRLTVL.

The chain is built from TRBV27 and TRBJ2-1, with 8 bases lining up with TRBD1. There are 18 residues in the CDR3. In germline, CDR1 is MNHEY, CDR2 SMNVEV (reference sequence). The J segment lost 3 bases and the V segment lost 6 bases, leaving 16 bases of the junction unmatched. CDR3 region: CASSRGYRTGSYYNEQFF. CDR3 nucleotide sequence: TGTGCCAGCAGCCGGGGATACCGGACAGGGTCTTACTACAATGAGCAGTTCTTC.

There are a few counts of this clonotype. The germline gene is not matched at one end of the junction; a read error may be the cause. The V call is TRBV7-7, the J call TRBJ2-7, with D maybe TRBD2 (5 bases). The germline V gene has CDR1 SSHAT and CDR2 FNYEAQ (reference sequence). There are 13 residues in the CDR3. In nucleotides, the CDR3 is TGTGCTAGCAGCTTAGCGTTGGGGTACGAGCAGTACTTC. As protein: CASSLALGYEQYF.

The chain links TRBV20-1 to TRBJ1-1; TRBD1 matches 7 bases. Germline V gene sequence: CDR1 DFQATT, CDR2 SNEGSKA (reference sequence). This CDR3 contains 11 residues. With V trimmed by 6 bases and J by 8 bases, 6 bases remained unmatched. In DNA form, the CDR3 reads TGCAGTGCCCCCAAGGACAGGGAAGCTTTCTTT. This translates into CSAPKDREAFF.

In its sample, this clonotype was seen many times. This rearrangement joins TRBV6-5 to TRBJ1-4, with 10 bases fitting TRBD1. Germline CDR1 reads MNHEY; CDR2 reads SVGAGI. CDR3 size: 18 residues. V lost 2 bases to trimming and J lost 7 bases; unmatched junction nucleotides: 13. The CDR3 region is CASSYTTVGTGASEKLFF. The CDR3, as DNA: TGTGCCAGCAGTTACACCACCGTCGGGACAGGGGCGAGTGAAAAACTGTTTTTT.

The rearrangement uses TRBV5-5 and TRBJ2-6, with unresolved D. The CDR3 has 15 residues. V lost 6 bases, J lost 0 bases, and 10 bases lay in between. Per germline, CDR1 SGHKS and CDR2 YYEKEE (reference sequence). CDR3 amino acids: CASISGFSGANVLTF. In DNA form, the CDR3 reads TGTGCCAGCATATCCGGGTTCTCTGGGGCCAACGTCCTGACTTTC.

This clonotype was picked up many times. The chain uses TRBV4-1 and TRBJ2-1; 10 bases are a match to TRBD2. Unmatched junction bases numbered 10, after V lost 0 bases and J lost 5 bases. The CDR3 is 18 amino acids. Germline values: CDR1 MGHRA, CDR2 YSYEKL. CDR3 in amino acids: CASSQETPLAGAHNEQFF. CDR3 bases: TGCGCCAGCAGCCAAGAAACGCCGCTAGCGGGGGCACACAATGAGCAGTTCTTC.

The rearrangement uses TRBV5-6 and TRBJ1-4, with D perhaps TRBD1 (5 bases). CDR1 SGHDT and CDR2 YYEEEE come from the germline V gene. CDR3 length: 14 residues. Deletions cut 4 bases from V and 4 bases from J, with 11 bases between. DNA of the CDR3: TGTGCCAGCAGCGTTGACAGCCTTAATGAAAAACTGTTTTTT. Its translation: CASSVDSLNEKLFF.

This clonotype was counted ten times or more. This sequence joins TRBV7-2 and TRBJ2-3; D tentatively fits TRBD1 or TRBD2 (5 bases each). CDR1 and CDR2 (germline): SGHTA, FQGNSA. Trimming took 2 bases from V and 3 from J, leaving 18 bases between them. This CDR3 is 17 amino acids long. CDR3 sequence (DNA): TGTGCCAGCAGCTTAATGGGGACGGGGTGGGGTACAGATACGCAGTATTTT. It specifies CASSLMGTGWGTDTQYF.

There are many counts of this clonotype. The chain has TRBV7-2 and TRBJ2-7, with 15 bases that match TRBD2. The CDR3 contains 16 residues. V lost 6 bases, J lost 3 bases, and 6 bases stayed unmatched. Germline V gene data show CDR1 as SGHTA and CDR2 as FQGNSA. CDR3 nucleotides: TGTGCCAGCAGTCGTGGGACTAGCGGGGGGAGCTACGAGCAGTACTTC. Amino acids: CASSRGTSGGSYEQYF.

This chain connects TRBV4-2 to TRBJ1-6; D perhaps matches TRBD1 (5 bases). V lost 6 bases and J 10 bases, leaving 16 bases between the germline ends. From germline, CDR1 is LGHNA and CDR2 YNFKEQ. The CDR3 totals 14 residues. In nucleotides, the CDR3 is TGTGCCAGCAGAGGGCAGGGAGGATACTCACCCCTCCACTTT. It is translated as CASRGQGGYSPLHF.

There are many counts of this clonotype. CDR3 bases: TGTGCCAGCGGCCCCAGCGACTATGGCTACACCTTC. Translation: CASGPSDYGYTF. The gene calls are TRBV7-2 and TRBJ1-2; no definite D call. Trimming removed 8 bases at V and 3 bases at J, with 10 bases between. This CDR3 comprises 12 residues. Germline V gives CDR1 SGHTA, CDR2 FQGNSA. Using reference TRBV7-2 and TRBJ1-2 for the parts outside the CDR3, the full variable domain is GAGVSQSPSNKVTEKGKDVELRCDPISGHTALYWYRQSLGQGLEFLIYFQGNSAPDKSGLPSDRFSAERTGGSVSTLTIQRTQQEDSAVYLCASGPSDYGYTFGSGTRLTVV.

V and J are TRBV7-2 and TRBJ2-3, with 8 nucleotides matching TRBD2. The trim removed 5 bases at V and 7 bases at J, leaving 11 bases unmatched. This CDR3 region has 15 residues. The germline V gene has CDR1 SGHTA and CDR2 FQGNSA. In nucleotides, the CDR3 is TGTGCCAGCAGCCGAGAGGTCGGACTAGCTTATACGCAGTATTTT. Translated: CASSREVGLAYTQYF. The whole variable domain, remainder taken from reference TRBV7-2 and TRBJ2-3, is GAGVSQSPSNKVTEKGKDVELRCDPISGHTALYWYRQSLGQGLEFLIYFQGNSAPDKSGLPSDRFSAERTGGSVSTLTIQRTQQEDSAVYLCASSREVGLAYTQYFGPGTRLTVL.

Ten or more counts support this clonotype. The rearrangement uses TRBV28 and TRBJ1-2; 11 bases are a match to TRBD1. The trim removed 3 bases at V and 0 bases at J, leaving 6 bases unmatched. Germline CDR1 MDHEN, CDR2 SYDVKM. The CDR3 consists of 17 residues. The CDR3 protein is CASSLPGTGGANYGYTF. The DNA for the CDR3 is TGTGCCAGCAGTTTGCCTGGGACAGGGGGAGCTAACTATGGCTACACCTTC.

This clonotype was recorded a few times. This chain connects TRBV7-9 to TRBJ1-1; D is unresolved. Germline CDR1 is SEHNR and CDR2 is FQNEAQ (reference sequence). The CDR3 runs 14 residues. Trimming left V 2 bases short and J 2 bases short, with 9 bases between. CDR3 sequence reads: CASSLHPGNTEAFF. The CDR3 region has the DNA TGTGCCAGCAGCTTACACCCGGGAAACACTGAAGCTTTCTTT.

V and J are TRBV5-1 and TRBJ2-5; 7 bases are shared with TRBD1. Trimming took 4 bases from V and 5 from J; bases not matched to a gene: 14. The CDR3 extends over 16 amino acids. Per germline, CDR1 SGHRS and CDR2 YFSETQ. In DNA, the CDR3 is TGCGCCAGCAGCGGGGGTGCATTAGGGGGCGCTGAGACCCAGTACTTC. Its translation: CASSGGALGGAETQYF.

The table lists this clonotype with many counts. CDR3 loop: CASSTPVFYEQYF. The DNA for the CDR3 is TGTGCCAGCAGCACGCCCGTGTTCTACGAGCAGTACTTC. V and J are TRBV11-2 and TRBJ2-7; D is uncertain. The germline V gene has CDR1 SGHAT and CDR2 FQNNGV. V was shortened by 5 bases and J by 3 bases, with 11 bases between the two germline ends. The CDR3 has 13 amino acids. The full variable domain, rest sourced from reference TRBV11-2 and TRBJ2-7, is EAGVAQSPRYKIIEKRQSVAFWCNPISGHATLYWYQQILGQGPKLLIQFQNNGVVDDSQLPKDRFSAERLKGVDSTLKIQPAKLEDSAVYLCASSTPVFYEQYFGPGTRLTVT.

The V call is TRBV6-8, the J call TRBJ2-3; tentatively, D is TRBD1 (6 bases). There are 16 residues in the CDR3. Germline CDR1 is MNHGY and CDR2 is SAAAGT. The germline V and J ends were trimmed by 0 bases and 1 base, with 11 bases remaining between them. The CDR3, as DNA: TGTGCCAGCAGTTACTCGACAGGATTAGGCACAGATACGCAGTATTTT. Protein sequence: CASSYSTGLGTDTQYF.

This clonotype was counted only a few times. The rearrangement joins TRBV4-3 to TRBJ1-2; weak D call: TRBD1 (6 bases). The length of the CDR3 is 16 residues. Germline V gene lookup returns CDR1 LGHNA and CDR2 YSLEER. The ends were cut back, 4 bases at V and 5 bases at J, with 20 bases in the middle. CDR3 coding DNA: TGCGCCAGCAGCCCATCCCCAGGGGCTGTCGCGTATGGCTACACCTTC. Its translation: CASSPSPGAVAYGYTF.

CDR3 DNA sequence: TGTGCCAGTAGTATAAACCGGGACAGGGGGAATCAGCCCCAGCATTTT. Protein product: CASSINRDRGNQPQHF. V gene TRBV19 combines with J gene TRBJ1-5; 11 nucleotides align to TRBD1. V gave up 2 bases and J gave up 4 bases; unmatched junction bases: 4. CDR1 is LNHDA, CDR2 SQIVND, per germline (reference sequence). This CDR3 spans 16 amino acids. Filled out from reference TRBV19 and TRBJ1-5, the complete variable domain reads DGGITQSPKYLFRKEGQNVTLSCEQNLNHDAMYWYRQDPGQGLRLIYYSQIVNDFQKGDIAEGYSVSREKKESFPLTVTSAQKNPTAFYLCASSINRDRGNQPQHFGDGTRLSIL.

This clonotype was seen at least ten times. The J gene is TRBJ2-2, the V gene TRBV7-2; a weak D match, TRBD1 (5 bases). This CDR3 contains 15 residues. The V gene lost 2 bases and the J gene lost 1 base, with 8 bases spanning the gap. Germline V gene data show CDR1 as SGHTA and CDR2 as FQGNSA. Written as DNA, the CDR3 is TGTGCCAGCAGCTTACTGGGGCAGAACACCGGGGAGCTGTTTTTT. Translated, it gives CASSLLGQNTGELFF.

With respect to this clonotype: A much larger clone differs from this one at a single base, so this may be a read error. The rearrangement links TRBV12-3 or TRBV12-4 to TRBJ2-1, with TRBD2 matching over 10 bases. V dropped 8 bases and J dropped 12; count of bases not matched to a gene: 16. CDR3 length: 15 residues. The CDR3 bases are TGTGCCAGCGCCCCAGCGGGGGGGCCTTTGTATGGGCAGTTCTTC. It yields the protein CASAPAGGPLYGQFF.

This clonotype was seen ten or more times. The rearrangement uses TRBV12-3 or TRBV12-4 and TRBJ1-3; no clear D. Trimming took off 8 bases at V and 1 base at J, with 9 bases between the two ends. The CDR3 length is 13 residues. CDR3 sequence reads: CASARESGNTIYF. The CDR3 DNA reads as TGTGCCAGCGCAAGGGAGTCTGGAAACACCATATATTTT.